This passage covers 17 T cell receptor beta chains from one sample sequenced in a study of low-dose radiotherapy and immunotherapy resistance in tumors. The time point denotes: before trial treatment. Alpha- and beta-chain coverage of first-strand cDNA came from TRAV- and TRBV-specific primers. With a V-primer adapter and a constant-region primer, TCRs were amplified for approximately 19 PCR cycles. TCRdb recomputed calls from the reads with MiXCR, one row per CDR3 protein. Here the sample spans around 64,000 distinct CDR3 sequences, about 26% being singletons. The sequences come from PBMCs, collected before treatment. These receptors all stem from a male donor with rectosigmoid adenocarcinoma.

The chain has TRBV7-2 and TRBJ2-1, with D uncertain. CDR1 is SGHTA and CDR2 is FQGNSA in the germline V gene. V lost 5 bases to trimming and J lost 5 bases, with 10 bases between them. CDR3 length: 13 residues. In nucleotides, the CDR3 is TGTGCCAGCAGCGGACGATTAGACAATGAGCAGTTCTTC. Translation gives CASSGRLDNEQFF.

This clonotype was picked up many times. The rearrangement links TRBV21-1 to TRBJ2-1; TRBD1, the table's D call, was not compared with the DNA. TRBV21-1 is recorded as a pseudogene. CDR3 length: 15 amino acids. CDR3 DNA: TGTGCCAGCGGCCACCGGGACAGGGGATTCGATGAGCAGTTCTTC. Protein: CASGHRDRGFDEQFF.

This clonotype is a singleton in its sample. One base separates it from a far larger clone, so it is likely a read error. This rearrangement joins TRBV12-3 or TRBV12-4 to TRBJ2-1, with 13 bases matching TRBD2. V gave up 5 bases and J gave up 10 bases; unmatched junction bases: 14. The CDR3 consists of 17 residues. The CDR3 loop reads CASSPTGGLAGTYEQFF. The CDR3 DNA reads as TGTGCCAGCAGTCCCACAGGGGGACTAGCGGGAACGTACGAGCAGTTCTTC.

Ten or more counts support this clonotype. The chain uses TRBV6-8 and TRBJ2-1, with TRBD2 matching 8 bases. Per the germline V gene, CDR1 is MNHGY and CDR2 is SAAAGT. Trimming cost V 5 bases and J 6 bases; bases outside gene matches: 15. The CDR3 spans 17 residues. The DNA for the CDR3 is TGTGCCAGCAGTCAAGAGGGGGGAGCGGGAGTCGGCAATGAGCAGTTCTTC. It yields the protein CASSQEGGAGVGNEQFF.

The chain combines TRBV3-1 with TRBJ2-3; D perhaps matches TRBD2 (6 bases). Trimming shortened V by 7 bases and J by 6 bases, and 17 bases separated the two germline ends. CDR3 length: 14 amino acids. CDR1 is LGHDT, CDR2 YNNKEL, per germline (reference sequence). The CDR3 DNA is TGTGCCAGCAACGCCCGGGACTTGTCTGATACGCAGTATTTT. Its translation: CASNARDLSDTQYF.

This clonotype was recorded many times. The chain couples TRBV7-9 to TRBJ2-3; 8 nucleotides agree with TRBD1. Germline V gene lookup returns CDR1 SEHNR and CDR2 FQNEAQ (reference sequence). The CDR3 length is 15 residues. Germline trimming cut 0 bases from V and 6 bases from J; bases unmatched to any gene: 5. CDR3 nucleotides: TGTGCCAGCAGCTTAGCGGCAGGGGGCCTCGATACGCAGTATTTT. The encoded protein is CASSLAAGGLDTQYF. The full variable domain, in which reference TRBV7-9 and TRBJ2-3 provide the parts outside the CDR3, is DTGVSQNPRHKITKRGQNVTFRCDPISEHNRLYWYRQTLGQGPEFLTYFQNEAQLEKSRLLSDRFSAERPKGSFSTLEIQRTEQGDSAMYLCASSLAAGGLDTQYFGPGTRLTVL.

This clonotype was seen ten or more times. The V gene is TRBV5-1, the J gene TRBJ2-7; 7 bases line up with TRBD2. CDR1 and CDR2 from the germline V gene are SGHRS and YFSETQ. Trimming cost V 3 bases and J 1 base; bases outside gene matches: 10. This CDR3 is 16 amino acids long. The CDR3: CASSWEGSYLSYEQYF. The CDR3 nucleotides are TGCGCCAGCAGCTGGGAGGGGAGCTACCTATCCTACGAGCAGTACTTC.

This clonotype has more than one count but fewer than ten. The chain links TRBV6-5 to TRBJ2-1; TRBD1 matches at 10 bases. The V gene end was trimmed by 5 bases and the J gene end by 15 bases; junction bases not matched to a gene: 7. Looked up from germline, CDR1 is MNHEY and CDR2 is SVGAGI. CDR3 length equals 12 residues. In DNA form, the CDR3 reads TGTGCCAGCAGTCACACGGGACAGGGGCTGTTCTTC. It codes for CASSHTGQGLFF.

This clonotype was observed a handful of times. The J gene is TRBJ2-7, the V gene TRBV9; 7 positions match TRBD2. V gave up 4 bases and J gave up 2 bases; unmatched junction bases: 9. CDR1 and CDR2 from the germline V gene are SGDLS and YYNGEE. The CDR3 contains 15 residues. The CDR3 coding sequence is TGTGCCAGCAGCCCCTCCGGGACTACAACCTACGAGCAGTACTTC. As protein: CASSPSGTTTYEQYF.

This clonotype was seen many times. This chain links TRBV18 with TRBJ2-7; D is perhaps TRBD2 (5 bases). Germline assignment: CDR1 KGHSH and CDR2 LQKENI. The CDR3 runs to 13 residues. V was trimmed by 4 bases and J by 2 bases, leaving 9 bases between them. The CDR3 loop is CASSLRETYEQYF. As DNA, the CDR3 is TGTGCCAGCTCACTCCGGGAAACCTACGAGCAGTACTTC.

This clonotype has at least ten counts. V is TRBV5-1 and J is TRBJ2-3; D is ambiguous. Germline values: CDR1 SGHRS, CDR2 YFSETQ. V was shortened by 3 bases and J by 4 bases, with 15 bases between the two germline ends. The CDR3 runs to 15 residues. In DNA form, the CDR3 reads TGCGCCAGCAGCTATCGGCCCTCACACTCAGATACGCAGTATTTT. This encodes CASSYRPSHSDTQYF.

There are a few counts of this clonotype. Given a far larger clone just one base away, this is likely a sequencing read error. This rearrangement joins TRBV28 to TRBJ2-1, with 7 bases that match TRBD1. CDR1 is MDHEN, CDR2 SYDVKM, per germline. The CDR3 runs to 15 residues. V shed 6 bases, J shed 10 bases, and the junction held 15 bases outside the gene matches. The CDR3 is CASSTTGTGTREQFF. CDR3 sequence (DNA): TGTGCCAGCAGCACGACAGGGACCGGAACACGAGAGCAGTTCTTC.

Ten or more counts support this clonotype. The V call is TRBV28, the J call TRBJ1-5; perhaps TRBD1 as D (5 bases). The V and J ends lost 2 bases and 1 base respectively, with 9 bases between them. The CDR3 is 15 amino acids. Germline CDR1 MDHEN, CDR2 SYDVKM. The CDR3 sequence is CASSLQGLSNQPQHF. CDR3 nucleotides: TGTGCCAGCAGTTTACAGGGACTGAGCAATCAGCCCCAGCATTTT.

The table lists this clonotype with many counts. The chain is built from TRBV18 and TRBJ2-1, with 7 nucleotides matching TRBD1. Germline CDR1 reads KGHSH; CDR2 reads LQKENI. V was clipped by 6 bases and J by 5 bases; unmatched bases: 7. CDR3 length: 14 residues. This chain's CDR3 is CASSRQGGDNEQFF. CDR3 DNA sequence: TGTGCCAGCTCTCGACAGGGTGGTGACAATGAGCAGTTCTTC.

Concerning this clonotype itself: A read error is likely here: a far larger clone is one base away. The CDR3 DNA sequence: TGTGCCAGCAGCGACGGACAATCCTACGAGCAGTTCTTC. It codes for CASSDGQSYEQFF. V gene TRBV12-3 or TRBV12-4 combines with J gene TRBJ2-1; tentatively, D is TRBD1 (5 bases). The CDR3 is 13 residues long. V was trimmed by 6 bases and J by 10 bases, leaving 16 bases between them.

This clonotype appeared a few times. The chain uses TRBV2 and TRBJ1-4, with no clear D. Germline V lookup: CDR1 SNHLY, CDR2 FYNNEI. The V end lost 2 bases, the J end lost 0 bases, and 4 bases lay between the germline ends. This CDR3 has 14 amino acids. The CDR3 here is CASSELTTNEKLFF. The CDR3 DNA reads as TGTGCCAGCAGTGAACTAACAACTAATGAAAAACTGTTTTTT.

This chain uses TRBV28 with TRBJ2-1; 9 nucleotides line up with TRBD2. Germline CDR1 reads MDHEN; CDR2 reads SYDVKM. The CDR3 loop spans 16 amino acids. The ends lost 6 bases at V and 4 bases at J; junction bases unmatched: 10. The CDR3 protein is CASSAFGLAGYNEQFF. The DNA of the CDR3 is TGTGCCAGCAGCGCCTTTGGGCTAGCGGGATACAATGAGCAGTTCTTC.